Each of the 21 T cell receptor beta chains below was sequenced from the same sample in a study of identical twins' blood T cells. TCRdb itself ran the 5' RACE reads through MiXCR, one entry per CDR3 protein. Of 350,000 to 400,000 distinct CDR3 sequences listed, roughly 27% were seen once; the top ten hold about 6%. The specimen was PBMCs. These receptor sequences come from a woman aged 18-49 years in good health.

This clonotype came up a few times. V and J are TRBV9 and TRBJ1-5, with 12 bases fitting TRBD1. In germline, CDR1 is SGDLS, CDR2 YYNGEE. CDR3 length equals 15 residues. Trimming cost V 4 bases and J 6 bases; bases outside gene matches: 5. CDR3 region: CASSPGTGGLQPQHF. CDR3 DNA: TGTGCCAGCAGCCCAGGGACAGGGGGCCTTCAGCCCCAGCATTTT.

This chain uses TRBV10-3 with TRBJ1-5; D not resolved. V was trimmed by 8 bases and J by 8 bases, leaving 7 bases between them. CDR3 length: 10 amino acids. Germline CDR1 is ENHRY and CDR2 is SYGVKD. The CDR3 spells CAIGREPQHF. In DNA form, the CDR3 reads TGTGCCATCGGGCGGGAGCCCCAGCATTTT.

This clonotype was recorded only once. This chain joins TRBV20-1 and TRBJ1-2; D is unclear. Germline V gene sequence: CDR1 DFQATT, CDR2 SNEGSKA (reference sequence). V lost 3 bases, J lost 6 bases, and 8 bases lay in between. The CDR3 contains 11 residues. This CDR3 reads CSASGRNGYTF. The CDR3 DNA is TGCAGTGCTAGCGGGAGGAATGGCTACACCTTC.

V and J are TRBV7-9 and TRBJ1-1; a weak D match, TRBD1 (6 bases). V dropped 1 base and J dropped 7 bases, with 13 bases sitting between them. The CDR3 loop spans 14 amino acids. Germline V gives CDR1 SEHNR, CDR2 FQNEAQ (reference sequence). CDR3 nucleotide sequence: TGTGCCAGCAGCTTAGATGGGGGACACTTTGAAGCTTTCTTT. This translates into CASSLDGGHFEAFF.

The chain is built from TRBV5-1 and TRBJ1-4; possibly TRBD1 for D (5 bases). This CDR3 has 15 amino acids. Germline CDR1 and CDR2: SGHRS and YFSETQ. V was trimmed by 4 bases and J by 8 bases, leaving 18 bases between them. The CDR3: CASSRDSSGLEKLFF. In DNA, the CDR3 is TGCGCCAGCAGCCGGGACTCCTCGGGATTGGAAAAACTGTTTTTT.

This clonotype was observed a few times. The chain employs TRBV29-1 and TRBJ2-7; 9 bases align to TRBD1. The junction had 7 bases not matched to a gene; V was cut back by 2 bases and J by 2 bases. Germline CDR1 is SQVTM and CDR2 is ANQGSEA. The length of the CDR3 is 15 residues. The CDR3 protein is CSVEIRDRDPYEQYF. The DNA of the CDR3 is TGCAGCGTTGAAATACGGGACAGGGACCCCTACGAGCAGTACTTC.

The CDR3 DNA is TGCAGCGTTGCCTGGCAGGGGTGGGAGCAGTTCTTC. Residues: CSVAWQGWEQFF. V usage is TRBV29-1 and J usage is TRBJ2-1; a weak D match, TRBD1 (6 bases). The CDR3 length is 12 residues. From germline, CDR1 is SQVTM and CDR2 ANQGSEA. The V end was cut by 4 bases, the J end by 10 bases, with 14 bases between.

Only a few counts were recorded for this clonotype. The genes are TRBV20-1 and TRBJ2-3; 7 positions agree with TRBD2. Germline V lookup: CDR1 DFQATT, CDR2 SNEGSKA (reference sequence). CDR3 length: 16 residues. V shed 3 bases, J shed 2 bases, and the junction held 11 bases outside the gene matches. CDR3 sequence (DNA): TGCAGTGCTAGGAGTATAGCGGGCAAGCACACAGATACGCAGTATTTT. Translating gives CSARSIAGKHTDTQYF.

This clonotype was counted a few times. The chain employs TRBV2 and TRBJ2-1, with 9 nucleotides matching TRBD2. V trimming: 6 bases; J trimming: 5 bases; junction bases outside the gene matches: 5. The CDR3 loop spans 14 amino acids. Germline CDR1 reads SNHLY; CDR2 reads FYNNEI. The CDR3 DNA sequence: TGTGCCAGCAGAACTAGCGGGTATGACAATGAGCAGTTCTTC. Translation gives CASRTSGYDNEQFF.

V gene TRBV18 combines with J gene TRBJ2-4; 7 bases line up with TRBD1. Trimming at V came to 0 bases and at J to 6 bases, leaving 2 bases not matched to a gene. The CDR3 is made up of 14 amino acids. Germline CDR1 is KGHSH and CDR2 is LQKENI. The CDR3 loop is CASSPPGTVNIQYF. DNA for the CDR3: TGTGCCAGCTCACCACCCGGGACAGTAAACATTCAGTACTTC.

The chain carries TRBV10-3 and TRBJ2-5; 9 positions agree with TRBD2. The germline gives CDR1 ENHRY, CDR2 SYGVKD. Germline trimming cut 4 bases from V and 5 bases from J; bases unmatched to any gene: 11. The CDR3 sequence is 16 residues long. The CDR3 sequence: CAISVSLAGVVETQYF. The CDR3 DNA reads as TGTGCCATCAGTGTTAGTTTAGCGGGAGTCGTCGAGACCCAGTACTTC.

The chain uses TRBV6-1 and TRBJ1-5, with 7 bases matching TRBD1. V lost 8 bases to trimming and J lost 6 bases; unmatched junction nucleotides: 10. Germline V gene sequence: CDR1 MNHNS, CDR2 SASEGT. The CDR3 has 14 amino acids. CDR3 protein: CASRPTGIPQPQHF. The CDR3 nucleotides read TGTGCCAGCCGTCCGACAGGGATCCCTCAGCCCCAGCATTTT.

The chain recombines TRBV29-1 with TRBJ2-7; possibly TRBD1 for D (6 bases). CDR1 SQVTM and CDR2 ANQGSEA come from the germline V gene. Trimming removed 8 bases at V and 1 base at J, with 12 bases between. The CDR3 has 12 residues. The CDR3 sequence is CSIPGDSYEQYF. The CDR3, as DNA: TGCAGCATTCCAGGGGATTCCTACGAGCAGTACTTC.

The chain employs TRBV20-1 and TRBJ1-4; D is ambiguous. This CDR3 has 14 residues. The V gene lost 5 bases and the J gene lost 4 bases, with 14 bases spanning the gap. In germline, CDR1 is DFQATT, CDR2 SNEGSKA (reference sequence). This CDR3 reads CSASVWSHNEKLFF. For the CDR3, the DNA is TGCAGTGCTTCCGTGTGGTCTCATAATGAAAAACTGTTTTTT.

This clonotype came up a few times. This chain's CDR3 is CASSVAPDRAGNTIYF. The CDR3 DNA follows: TGTGCCAGCAGCGTAGCTCCGGACAGGGCTGGAAACACCATATATTTT. This chain uses TRBV9 with TRBJ1-3; 8 bases line up with TRBD1. The CDR3 contains 16 residues. Trimming at V came to 0 bases and at J to 2 bases, leaving 4 bases not matched to a gene. The germline gives CDR1 SGDLS, CDR2 YYNGEE.

This chain links TRBV3-1 with TRBJ2-1; D is perhaps TRBD2 (6 bases). This CDR3 contains 14 residues. V was cut by 2 bases and J by 7 bases, with 12 bases left in between. Germline V gene sequence: CDR1 LGHDT, CDR2 YNNKEL (reference sequence). In nucleotides, the CDR3 is TGTGCCAGCAGCCAACTAGCGAAAGTGAATGAGCAGTTCTTC. It translates to CASSQLAKVNEQFF.

Ten or more counts support this clonotype. This sequence joins TRBV4-2 and TRBJ1-3; D gene ambiguous. The CDR3 consists of 16 residues. Germline lookup yields CDR1 LGHNA and CDR2 YNFKEQ. Trimming shortened V by 4 bases and J by 0 bases, and 13 bases separated the two germline ends. Here the CDR3 reads CASSPRTGSSGNTIYF. CDR3 bases: TGTGCCAGCAGCCCTCGGACGGGTTCCTCTGGAAACACCATATATTTT.

This clonotype was counted between two and nine times. This chain uses TRBV7-8 with TRBJ2-7, with D tentatively TRBD2 (6 bases). Per germline, CDR1 SGHVS and CDR2 FQNEAQ. The CDR3 loop spans 15 amino acids. V lost 2 bases and J lost 0, with 11 bases in between. The DNA of the CDR3 is TGTGCCAGCAGCTTATGGGAGGTCAACTCCTACGAGCAGTACTTC. It specifies CASSLWEVNSYEQYF.

Comment on this clonotype: The germline gene is not matched at one end of the junction; a read error may be the cause. The chain is built from TRBV7-2 and TRBJ1-5; D gene unclear. CDR3 length equals 13 residues. The germline gives CDR1 SGHTA, CDR2 FQGNSA. The CDR3 here is CASSLDGHQPQHF. CDR3 nucleotides: TGTGCCAGCAGCTTAGATGGGCATCAGCCTCAGCATTTT.

A note on this clonotype: Given a much more abundant clone one base away, this may be a read error. The J gene is TRBJ2-7, the V gene TRBV15; D not resolved. This CDR3 has 13 amino acids. The germline V gene has CDR1 LNHNV and CDR2 YYDKDF (reference sequence). CDR3 nucleotides: TGTGCCACCAACAGAGATCAAAGCTCAGAGCAGTACTTC. As protein: CATNRDQSSEQYF. Looking up the rest from reference TRBV15 and TRBJ2-7 gives the full variable domain: DAMVIQNPRYQVTQFGKPVTLSCSQTLNHNVMYWYQQKSSQAPKLLFHYYDKDFNNEADTPDNFQSRRPNTSFCFLDIRSPGLGDTAMYLCATNRDQSSEQYFGPGTRLTVT.

The chain uses TRBV29-1 and TRBJ2-1, with D possibly matching TRBD1 (5 bases). This CDR3 spans 12 amino acids. Trimming removed 1 base at V and 4 bases at J, with 5 bases between. Per the germline V gene, CDR1 is SQVTM and CDR2 is ANQGSEA. Here the CDR3 DNA reads TGCAGCGTTGAAGGACAGTACAATGAGCAGTTCTTC. This translates into CSVEGQYNEQFF.